This passage covers 14 T cell receptor beta chains from one sample sequenced in a study of T cell clonality in common variable immunodeficiency. Profiled with immunoSEQ multiplex PCR; TCRdb holds only in-frame clones, not every one. The sample includes about 81,000 clones, none of them occurring once. Input material: peripheral blood mononuclear cells. The receptors derive from a person aged 18-70 years in good health.

In this sample, this clone turned up many times. The read comes to an end 3 residues before the CDR3 does, leaving the germline J gene to fill in the end. V usage is TRBV19 and J usage is TRBJ2-1; TRBD2 is a possible D gene (6 bases). V gave up 7 bases and J gave up 7 bases, with 26 bases separating them. CDR1 and CDR2 from the germline V gene are LNHDA and SQIVND (reference sequence). There are 17 residues in the CDR3. The CDR3 bases that were read are TGTGCCAGTATCCCGGCGGGGCCCCGTATGAGTTCGAATGAG. This encodes CASIPAGPRMSSNE. The full CDR3 reads CASIPAGPRMSSNEQFF.

At least ten counts were recorded for this clone. The sequenced CDR3 bases are TGTGCCAGCAGCCTCGCAACTCCCGATACG. This encodes CASSLATPDT. The whole CDR3 is CASSLATPDTQYF. V is TRBV3-1 (or the pseudogene TRBV3-2) and J is TRBJ2-3; D uncertain. Read coverage stops 3 residues before the CDR3 terminus; the germline J gene supplies the remainder. V lost 4 bases and J 6 bases, leaving 11 bases between the germline ends. The CDR3 has 13 amino acids. The germline V gene has CDR1 LGHDT and CDR2 YNNKEL (reference sequence).

This clone was detected ten times or more. The read ends 3 residues early relative to the CDR3; the germline J gene fills the gap. The chain recombines TRBV7-2 with TRBJ2-2, with D maybe TRBD2 (5 bases). Germline V gene sequence: CDR1 SGHTA, CDR2 FQGNSA. Trimming stripped 7 bases from V and 2 bases from J, with 11 bases between. The CDR3 length is 14 residues. The CDR3 bases that were read are TGTGCCAGCAAGGCTAGCCCCAACACCGGGGAG. As protein: CASKASPNTGE. The whole CDR3 reads CASKASPNTGELFF.

This clone has at least ten counts. The sequence runs out 3 residues before the end of the CDR3; the remainder is reconstructed from the germline J gene. V is TRBV5-5 and J is TRBJ2-1; 7 bases map to TRBD2. CDR3 length: 15 amino acids. Germline V gene sequence: CDR1 SGHKS, CDR2 YYEKEE (reference sequence). V lost 4 bases to trimming and J lost 4 bases; unmatched junction nucleotides: 8. The CDR3 loop is CASSRETSRYNEQFF. CDR3 DNA, as far as it was read: TGTGCCAGCAGCCGGGAGACTAGCAGATACAATGAG.

This clone was observed many times. The CDR3 goes on 3 residues after the read ends, and that part is filled in from the germline J gene. The rearrangement joins TRBV5-4 to TRBJ2-7, with 10 nucleotides matching TRBD2. CDR3 size: 15 residues. The V and J ends lost 3 bases and 0 bases, in that order; junction bases with no gene match: 3. Germline V gene data show CDR1 as SGHNT and CDR2 as YYREEE (reference sequence). CDR3 in amino acids: CASSSSSGSSYEQYF. The sequenced CDR3 bases are TGTGCCAGCAGCTCCTCTAGCGGGAGCTCCTACGAG.

Ten or more counts support this clone. The read ends 3 residues early relative to the CDR3; the germline J gene fills the gap. V is TRBV15 and J is TRBJ1-2, with D possibly matching TRBD1 (6 bases). Trimming stripped 0 bases from V and 4 bases from J, with 9 bases between. The CDR3 totals 14 residues. Germline V gives CDR1 LNHNV, CDR2 YYDKDF (reference sequence). The CDR3 region is CATSRDRGAYGYTF. The DNA read from the CDR3 is TGTGCCACCAGCAGAGATCGGGGGGCCTATGGC.

With regard to this clone: The read terminates 3 residues before the CDR3 end, so the remaining end is supplied by the germline J gene. The gene calls are TRBV7-9 and TRBJ2-3; D perhaps matches TRBD1 (6 bases). The germline V gene has CDR1 SEHNR and CDR2 FQNEAQ (reference sequence). There are 13 residues in the CDR3. V lost 10 bases, J lost 3 bases, and 14 bases lay in between. CDR3 bases read: TGTGCCAACCACAGGGTGGTAACAGATACG. It specifies CANHRVVTDT. The complete CDR3 sequence is CANHRVVTDTQYF.

This clone was counted ten times or more. From the germline J gene comes the end of the CDR3, since the read stops 3 residues before it. V and J are TRBV19 and TRBJ1-1; a weak D match, TRBD1 (6 bases). Trimming took 4 bases from V and 7 from J, leaving 19 bases between them. Germline lookup yields CDR1 LNHDA and CDR2 SQIVND (reference sequence). CDR3 length equals 15 residues. This CDR3 reads CASSTLGQGSVEAFF. CDR3 bases read: TGTGCCAGTAGTACCTTAGGGCAGGGGTCGGTTGAA. The variable domain in full, with the rest retrieved from reference TRBV19 and TRBJ1-1, is DGGITQSPKYLFRKEGQNVTLSCEQNLNHDAMYWYRQDPGQGLRLIYYSQIVNDFQKGDIAEGYSVSREKKESFPLTVTSAQKNPTAFYLCASSTLGQGSVEAFFGQGTRLTVV.

In this sample, this clone turned up many times. The CDR3 goes on 3 residues after the read ends, and that part is filled in from the germline J gene. This chain connects TRBV7-6 to TRBJ2-3; a weak D match, TRBD2 (5 bases). The CDR3 contains 18 residues. Germline assignment: CDR1 SGHVS and CDR2 FNYEAQ. Trimming pared 0 bases from V and 1 base from J, leaving 17 bases between. This chain's CDR3 is CASSLAAPTGAGTDTQYF. Incomplete CDR3 DNA: TGTGCCAGCAGCTTAGCGGCCCCTACCGGAGCGGGCACAGATACG.

Many counts were recorded for this clone. The missing CDR3 end, 3 residues past where the read stops, is filled in from the germline J gene. The J gene is TRBJ2-1, the V gene TRBV11-2; no clear D gene. CDR1 is SGHAT and CDR2 is FQNNGV in the germline V gene. The CDR3 runs 14 residues. The V gene lost 2 bases and the J gene lost 5 bases, with 10 bases spanning the gap. CDR3 residues: CASSLIGRDNEQFF. The DNA read from the CDR3 is TGTGCCAGCAGCTTAATTGGGCGCGACAATGAG.

Many counts were recorded for this clone. The DNA ends 3 residues before the CDR3 does, and the rest of the CDR3 is filled in from the germline J gene. The V and J genes are TRBV5-1 and TRBJ2-5, with 9 bases fitting TRBD2. Germline CDR1 is SGHRS and CDR2 is YFSETQ. J was trimmed by 5 bases and V by 2 bases; bases with no gene match: 16. The CDR3 covers 18 residues. The part of the CDR3 DNA that was read is TGCGCCAGCAGCTTAAGGACTAGCGAACGTCTATTAGAGGAGACC. This codes for CASSLRTSERLLEET. The whole CDR3 sequence reads CASSLRTSERLLEETQYF.

This clone was observed at least ten times. The read ends 3 residues shy of where the CDR3 ends; the end is completed using the germline J gene. The rearrangement joins TRBV3-1 (or the pseudogene TRBV3-2) to TRBJ2-1, with TRBD2 identical over 8 bases. Looked up from germline, CDR1 is LGHDT and CDR2 is YNNKEL (reference sequence). This CDR3 comprises 16 residues. The ends lost 0 bases at V and 7 bases at J; junction bases unmatched: 8. CDR3 DNA (partial): TGTGCCAGCAGCCAAGAACGCCTAGCGGGTTCTAATGAG. Protein sequence: CASSQERLAGSNE. The whole CDR3 sequence is CASSQERLAGSNEQFF.

This clone showed up many times. The read halts 3 residues ahead of the CDR3 end, with the missing end drawn from the germline J gene. This rearrangement joins TRBV12-3 or TRBV12-4 to TRBJ2-1; D gene ambiguous. Between the trimmed V and J ends, which lost 3 bases and 6 bases, there was a span of 12 bases. The CDR3 consists of 14 residues. The part of the CDR3 DNA that was read is TGTGCCAGCAGTTTGATCCAGTTATCCAATGAG. This encodes CASSLIQLSNE. The whole CDR3 sequence reads CASSLIQLSNEQFF.

This clone has a count of ten or more. From the germline J gene comes the end of the CDR3, since the read stops 3 residues before it. The chain uses TRBV6-2 or TRBV6-3 and TRBJ2-1, with 10 nucleotides matching TRBD2. The CDR3 length is 16 residues. Losses at the gene ends were 5 bases for V and 5 bases for J; bases not matched to a gene: 9. The V gene's germline CDR1 is MNHEY and CDR2 SVGEGT. CDR3 residues: CASSGPSGRGDNEQFF. The CDR3 bases that were read are TGTGCCAGCAGTGGACCTAGCGGGAGAGGAGACAATGAG.